Each of the 3 T cell receptor beta chains below was sequenced from the same sample in a study of cytomegalovirus exposure and HLA in healthy donors. Use of 60 Vbeta and 13 Jbeta primers characterized the PCR. Sequencing was performed with immunoSEQ multiplex PCR; in TCRdb, only in-frame clones are kept and a portion is missing. The sample yields 210,000 or so clones, 78% seen once. Sequenced material: PBMCs. Receptors were obtained from a boy aged 5-17 years in good health and CMV-seronegative.

This clone has only a few counts. CDR3 protein: CTSSQGLADQNIQYF. The CDR3 bases are TGCACCAGCAGCCAAGGACTAGCGGATCAAAACATTCAGTACTTC. This sequence joins TRBV1 and TRBJ2-4; TRBD2 reflects the table's D call only, with no check against the DNA. TRBV1 is labeled a pseudogene. This CDR3 has 15 amino acids.

For this clone: Within the sample, other DNA sequences also encode this same CDR3. The chain combines TRBV7-9 with TRBJ2-1; 13 bases are a match to TRBD2. The CDR3 covers 15 residues. The V and J ends lost 5 bases and 5 bases, in that order; junction bases with no gene match: 3. Germline V gene data show CDR1 as SEHNR and CDR2 as FQNEAQ (reference sequence). The CDR3 DNA is TGTGCCAGCAGCCCGGGACTAGCGGGAAACAATGAGCAGTTCTTC. This gives the protein CASSPGLAGNNEQFF.

The rearrangement uses TRBV18 and TRBJ2-7; 9 nucleotides align to TRBD1. CDR1 KGHSH and CDR2 LQKENI come from the germline V gene. V lost 5 bases to trimming and J lost 5 bases; unmatched junction nucleotides: 16. The CDR3 covers 17 residues. The CDR3 DNA reads TGTGCCAGCTCATCAACCTTCTCTTGGGACAGGGATGACGAGCAGTACTTC. Amino acids: CASSSTFSWDRDDEQYF.